This entry concerns a single T cell receptor beta chain. Which antigen it targets is not known. There are no base qualities to consult, and no much larger clone falls within one base. The sample originates from a study of T cell changes during pregnancy in multiple sclerosis (dated by TCRdb to 2018 to 2020). With regard to the full study: Changes in the T cell repertoire over the course of pregnancy were examined in this study in women with multiple sclerosis.

From its cysteine to its phenylalanine, the CDR3 spans 15 amino acids. Here the CDR3 DNA is all that survives: 45 bases in frame from base 1. A distance of 12 bases separates the germline ends of V and J, which lose 4 bases and 1 base respectively. CDR1 and CDR2 are drawn from the germline V gene: SGDLS, YYNGEE. The method behind the library was the immunoSEQ multiplex PCR assay. Here the immuneACCESS table is served through TCRdb, limited to in-frame sequences with V and J called. Missing clones are a known gap in these copies; in checked studies unresolved V genes cover under half, and the rest lacks a known reason. Present in this sample are about 97,000 clones, just over 90% of which were seen just once. Around 0.8% of the sample is taken by the ten largest.

The sequence was obtained from a female donor in good health, enrolled as a control in a pregnancy study. Sequences were derived from peripheral blood, sampled in the second trimester of pregnancy. The chain is encoded by TRBV9 joined to TRBJ1-5, and perhaps TRBD1 as D gene, on 6 matching bases. CDR3 protein: CASSQGYGSNQPQHF. The nucleotide sequence is TGTGCCAGCAGCCAGGGGTACGGGAGCAATCAGCCCCAGCATTTT.